This T cell receptor (beta chain) came from a study of technical replicates of blood from a handful of donors. This clone was picked up one time. Clones were sequenced by immunoSEQ multiplex PCR, and TCRdb holds only the in-frame ones, with some missing. Altogether more than 75,000 clones are present, 96% being singletons, with the ten largest covering 0.37%. CDR1 and CDR2 (germline): MNHNS, SASEGT. J gave up 6 bases and V 8 bases, and 9 bases lay outside the gene matches. The CDR3 is 15 residues long. The TCR was taken from a human donor in good health. The chain joins TRBV6-1 to TRBJ2-1; 11 bases line up with TRBD2. The sample comprised T cells isolated from PBMCs. The CDR3 sequence: CASGSLAGGTNEQFF. CDR3 DNA sequence: TGTGCCAGCGGTTCTCTAGCGGGAGGCACCAATGAGCAGTTCTTC.